These 28 T cell receptor beta chains share one sample of origin, sequenced in a study of cytomegalovirus exposure and HLA in healthy donors. Primers: 60 Vbeta forward and 13 Jbeta reverse. The repertoire was sequenced with immunoSEQ multiplex PCR; TCRdb's copy has only in-frame clones and lacks some. The table shows about 160,000 clones, with around 81% occurring only once. Sequences were obtained from PBMCs. The receptors here all came from a man between 40 and 49 years old in good health and CMV-seronegative.

The chain couples TRBV2 to TRBJ2-6; TRBD1 matches at 9 bases. The CDR3 length is 17 residues. V lost 7 bases and J lost 0; bases outside the gene matches: 7. Germline V CDR1 and CDR2: SNHLY, FYNNEI. The CDR3 region has the DNA TGTGCCAGCAATGCGGGACAGGGCAACTCTGGGGCCAACGTCCTGACTTTC. It specifies CASNAGQGNSGANVLTF.

The J gene is TRBJ1-5, the V gene TRBV5-1, with TRBD1 identical over 7 bases. Germline V gene lookup returns CDR1 SGHRS and CDR2 YFSETQ. J was trimmed by 1 base and V by 4 bases; bases with no gene match: 8. CDR3 length: 16 residues. Here the CDR3 reads CASSLWTGSSNQPQHF. CDR3 bases: TGCGCCAGCAGCCTATGGACAGGCAGCAGCAATCAGCCCCAGCATTTT.

This chain connects TRBV7-9 to TRBJ2-6; maybe TRBD2 (6 bases). The CDR3 runs to 16 residues. V was pared by 8 bases and J by 0 bases, with 14 bases between. Germline V gene lookup returns CDR1 SEHNR and CDR2 FQNEAQ (reference sequence). The chain's CDR3 is CASDPYGSSGANVLTF. For the CDR3, the DNA is TGTGCCAGCGACCCTTACGGGAGCTCTGGGGCCAACGTCCTGACTTTC. The full variable domain, rest sourced from reference TRBV7-9 and TRBJ2-6, is DTGVSQNPRHKITKRGQNVTFRCDPISEHNRLYWYRQTLGQGPEFLTYFQNEAQLEKSRLLSDRFSAERPKGSFSTLEIQRTEQGDSAMYLCASDPYGSSGANVLTFGAGSRLTVL.

The rearrangement links TRBV20-1 to TRBJ2-1; possibly TRBD1 for D (6 bases). Trimming left V 6 bases short and J 10 bases short, with 13 bases between. The germline V gene has CDR1 DFQATT and CDR2 SNEGSKA (reference sequence). The CDR3 consists of 11 residues. This chain's CDR3 is CSAAGELEQFF. CDR3 nucleotide sequence: TGCAGTGCCGCAGGGGAATTGGAGCAGTTCTTC.

The chain carries TRBV6-4 and TRBJ1-5; 7 bases agree with TRBD1. V dropped 5 bases and J dropped 1; count of bases not matched to a gene: 8. The CDR3 consists of 16 residues. Germline V lookup: CDR1 MRHNA, CDR2 SNTAGT. CDR3 region: CASSFGQVPSNQPQHF. The DNA of the CDR3 is TGTGCCAGCAGTTTCGGACAGGTCCCAAGCAATCAGCCCCAGCATTTT.

This chain links TRBV30 with TRBJ1-4; TRBD1 is a possible D gene (6 bases). V was cut by 0 bases and J by 8 bases, with 13 bases left in between. CDR1 is GTSNPN, CDR2 SVGIG, per germline (reference sequence). The length of the CDR3 is 14 residues. CDR3 in amino acids: CAWSVQQGPEKLFF. For the CDR3, the DNA is TGTGCCTGGAGTGTACAACAGGGCCCGGAAAAACTGTTTTTT. The whole variable domain, filled in from reference TRBV30 and TRBJ1-4, reads SQTIHQWPATLVQPVGSPLSLECTVEGTSNPNLYWYRQAAGRGLQLLFYSVGIGQISSEVPQNLSASRPQDRQFILSSKKLLLSDSGFYLCAWSVQQGPEKLFFGSGTQLSVL.

This clone is a singleton in its sample. The V and J genes are TRBV6-6 and TRBJ2-5; a weak D match, TRBD2 (6 bases). Between the trimmed V and J ends, which lost 2 bases and 1 base, there was a span of 11 bases. The CDR3 length is 15 residues. Germline CDR1 reads MNHNY; CDR2 reads SVGAGI (reference sequence). CDR3 in amino acids: CASSYDGRIQETQYF. The CDR3 DNA reads as TGTGCCAGCAGTTACGATGGGAGGATCCAAGAGACCCAGTACTTC.

This rearrangement joins TRBV7-2 to TRBJ2-7; D remains unclear. CDR3 size: 13 residues. Trimming took 1 base from V and 7 from J, leaving 11 bases between them. Looked up from germline, CDR1 is SGHTA and CDR2 is FQGNSA. The DNA of the CDR3 is TGTGCCAGCAGCTTAGGACCGTTTCGGGAGCAGTACGTC. This gives the protein CASSLGPFREQYV.

The rearrangement joins TRBV28 to TRBJ1-2; D perhaps matches TRBD1 (5 bases). Deletions cut 1 base from V and 2 bases from J, with 11 bases between. Germline V gives CDR1 MDHEN, CDR2 SYDVKM. The CDR3 has 15 residues. Here the CDR3 reads CASSLSGMKNYGYTF. CDR3 sequence (DNA): TGTGCCAGCAGTTTATCAGGGATGAAGAACTATGGCTACACCTTC.

The V call is TRBV7-2, the J call TRBJ2-1; 7 bases align to TRBD1. Germline V gene lookup returns CDR1 SGHTA and CDR2 FQGNSA. The CDR3 covers 15 residues. V was clipped by 3 bases and J by 4 bases; unmatched bases: 6. CDR3 amino acids: CASSLIGTAYNEQFF. The CDR3 DNA sequence: TGTGCCAGCAGCTTGATCGGGACAGCTTACAATGAGCAGTTCTTC.

This chain joins TRBV4-1 and TRBJ2-4; 7 bases match TRBD1. Germline values: CDR1 MGHRA, CDR2 YSYEKL. This CDR3 has 16 amino acids. The V and J ends lost 3 bases and 6 bases, in that order; junction bases with no gene match: 11. In DNA form, the CDR3 reads TGCGCCAGCAGCCAGCCAATTCGGACAGGAGTAAACATTCAGTACTTC. Translation gives CASSQPIRTGVNIQYF.

The chain combines TRBV7-8 with TRBJ2-6, with D possibly matching TRBD1 (5 bases). The V and J ends lost 1 base and 4 bases respectively, with 8 bases between them. CDR1 is SGHVS and CDR2 is FQNEAQ in the germline V gene. The CDR3 runs to 15 residues. CDR3 sequence (DNA): TGTGCCAGCAGCTTAGAGGGGCCCGGGGCCAACGTCCTGACTTTC. As protein: CASSLEGPGANVLTF.

J is TRBJ2-1 and V is TRBV7-9; 12 nucleotides match TRBD2. CDR1 and CDR2 (germline): SEHNR, FQNEAQ (reference sequence). This CDR3 is built from 16 residues. V was clipped by 5 bases and J by 8 bases; unmatched bases: 10. The CDR3 DNA follows: TGTGCCAGCAGCCCCCGACTAGCGGGAGAATTCCATGAGCAGTTCTTC. Its protein is CASSPRLAGEFHEQFF.

The chain carries TRBV10-3 and TRBJ2-7; no clear D gene. CDR3 size: 13 residues. Trimming removed 4 bases at V and 9 bases at J, with 16 bases between. CDR1 and CDR2 from the germline V gene are ENHRY and SYGVKD. CDR3 loop: CAISAPGELGQYV. In DNA, the CDR3 is TGTGCCATCAGTGCCCCAGGCGAGTTGGGGCAGTACGTC.

The chain carries TRBV2 and TRBJ2-7, with TRBD1 identical over 10 bases. Per the germline V gene, CDR1 is SNHLY and CDR2 is FYNNEI. This CDR3 is built from 13 residues. After removal of 2 bases from V and 6 bases from J, the junction contained 1 base not matched to a gene. The CDR3 region is CASSEWTGGEQYV. CDR3 nucleotide sequence: TGTGCCAGCAGTGAATGGACAGGGGGCGAGCAGTACGTC.

This clone was detected a few times. V gene TRBV28 combines with J gene TRBJ1-2; 9 bases fit TRBD1. Germline V lookup: CDR1 MDHEN, CDR2 SYDVKM. The V and J ends lost 7 bases and 4 bases, in that order; junction bases with no gene match: 10. The CDR3 runs 15 residues. Here the CDR3 DNA reads TGTGCCAGCAACATCGCGACAGGGGGGATCTATGGCTACACCTTC. Encoded protein: CASNIATGGIYGYTF.

This clone was counted a few times. The chain carries TRBV5-5 and TRBJ1-4; D gene ambiguous. The CDR3 loop spans 14 amino acids. Germline CDR1 is SGHKS and CDR2 is YYEKEE (reference sequence). Between the trimmed V and J ends, which lost 1 base and 6 bases, there was a span of 10 bases. The CDR3 DNA reads as TGTGCCAGCAGCTTGCGTGGCGAGGATGAAAAACTGTTTTTT. Residues: CASSLRGEDEKLFF.

The chain uses TRBV27 and TRBJ2-2; D is unclear. The CDR3 runs to 15 residues. Trimming removed 5 bases at V and 2 bases at J, with 12 bases between. Germline CDR1 MNHEY, CDR2 SMNVEV (reference sequence). The CDR3 bases are TGTGCCAGCAGTCCCCTTGAGTATAACACCGGGGAGCTGTTTTTT. The encoded protein is CASSPLEYNTGELFF.

The V and J genes are TRBV7-9 and TRBJ2-5; possibly TRBD2 for D (5 bases). CDR3 length: 12 amino acids. Per germline, CDR1 SEHNR and CDR2 FQNEAQ (reference sequence). V shed 6 bases and J shed 7 bases, with 12 bases lying between them. This CDR3 reads CASREDKVTQYF. CDR3 coding DNA: TGTGCCAGCAGGGAGGATAAGGTGACCCAGTACTTC. Full variable domain (outside the CDR3, taken from reference TRBV7-9 and TRBJ2-5): DTGVSQNPRHKITKRGQNVTFRCDPISEHNRLYWYRQTLGQGPEFLTYFQNEAQLEKSRLLSDRFSAERPKGSFSTLEIQRTEQGDSAMYLCASREDKVTQYFGPGTRLLVL.

This clone was found a few times. The chain joins TRBV5-1 to TRBJ1-4; D is possibly TRBD1 (5 bases). The CDR3 has 15 amino acids. CDR1 and CDR2 (germline): SGHRS, YFSETQ. The V gene lost 2 bases and the J gene lost 3 bases, with 11 bases spanning the gap. The CDR3 is CASSLMGGSNEKLFF. For the CDR3, the DNA is TGCGCCAGCAGCTTAATGGGGGGGTCTAATGAAAAACTGTTTTTT.

V and J are TRBV9 and TRBJ1-1, with 7 positions matching TRBD1. This CDR3 has 14 residues. The V and J ends lost 5 bases and 6 bases, in that order; junction bases with no gene match: 10. Germline assignment: CDR1 SGDLS and CDR2 YYNGEE. CDR3 sequence: CASRPLGQGAEAFF. CDR3 sequence (DNA): TGTGCCAGCAGACCTTTAGGGCAGGGGGCTGAAGCTTTCTTT. Based on the CDR3 plus reference TRBV9 and TRBJ1-1, the full variable domain is DSGVTQTPKHLITATGQRVTLRCSPRSGDLSVYWYQQSLDQGLQFLIQYYNGEERAKGNILERFSAQQFPDLHSELNLSSLELGDSALYFCASRPLGQGAEAFFGQGTRLTVV.

The V gene is TRBV5-6, the J gene TRBJ2-4; tentatively, D is TRBD2 (7 bases). CDR1 and CDR2 from the germline V gene are SGHDT and YYEEEE. V lost 3 bases to trimming and J lost 11 bases, with 9 bases between them. The CDR3 has 11 amino acids. CDR3 nucleotide sequence: TGTGCCAGCAGCTACGGGGGGCTTCAGTACTTC. Translating it yields CASSYGGLQYF. The whole variable domain, remainder taken from reference TRBV5-6 and TRBJ2-4, is DAGVTQSPTHLIKTRGQQVTLRCSPKSGHDTVSWYQQALGQGPQFIFQYYEEEERQRGNFPDRFSGHQFPNYSSELNVNALLLGDSALYLCASSYGGLQYFGAGTRLSVL.

The chain recombines TRBV27 with TRBJ2-1; 9 nucleotides match TRBD2. The CDR3 sequence is 14 residues long. Germline V lookup: CDR1 MNHEY, CDR2 SMNVEV (reference sequence). V dropped 7 bases and J dropped 3; count of bases not matched to a gene: 4. This chain's CDR3 is CASIRREGYNEQFF. Written as DNA, the CDR3 is TGTGCCAGCATCAGGCGGGAGGGCTACAATGAGCAGTTCTTC.

This chain links TRBV18 with TRBJ1-5, with no clear D. The CDR3 length is 17 residues. The germline CDR1 and CDR2 sequences are KGHSH and LQKENI. V was trimmed by 3 bases and J by 0 bases, leaving 15 bases between them. The chain's CDR3 is CASSPPAGYASNQPQHF. Written as DNA, the CDR3 is TGTGCCAGCTCACCCCCAGCAGGATATGCTAGCAATCAGCCCCAGCATTTT. The full variable domain, rest sourced from reference TRBV18 and TRBJ1-5, is NAGVMQNPRHLVRRRGQEARLRCSPMKGHSHVYWYRQLPEEGLKFMVYLQKENIIDESGMPKERFSAEFPKEGPSILRIQQVVRGDSAAYFCASSPPAGYASNQPQHFGDGTRLSIL.

The chain is built from TRBV18 and TRBJ2-5; TRBD1 is a possible D gene (5 bases). CDR1 is KGHSH and CDR2 is LQKENI in the germline V gene. This CDR3 is built from 13 residues. Trimming stripped 6 bases from V and 2 bases from J, with 10 bases between. CDR3 in amino acids: CASSFRQQETQYF. The CDR3, as DNA: TGTGCCAGCTCGTTCAGACAGCAAGAGACCCAGTACTTC.

The chain combines TRBV2 with TRBJ1-2, with no clear D. CDR3 size: 13 residues. The germline V and J ends were trimmed by 6 bases and 4 bases, with 12 bases remaining between them. In germline, CDR1 is SNHLY, CDR2 FYNNEI. The CDR3 coding sequence is TGTGCCAGCAGAGGCGATCGGAGCTATGGCTACACCTTC. It is translated as CASRGDRSYGYTF.

This clone was detected once. This sequence joins TRBV14 and TRBJ2-7; 10 nucleotides align to TRBD1. CDR1 and CDR2 (germline): SGHDN, FVKESK. The CDR3 runs 16 residues. Germline trimming cut 0 bases from V and 0 bases from J; bases unmatched to any gene: 2. CDR3 region: CASSQDGQGGSYEQYF. In DNA, the CDR3 is TGTGCCAGCAGCCAAGACGGACAGGGGGGCTCCTACGAGCAGTACTTC.

This clone appeared a few times. The CDR3 coding sequence is TGTGCCAGCAGCCAAGAAGAGCGTAACTATGGCTACACCTTC. It translates to CASSQEERNYGYTF. The chain carries TRBV14 and TRBJ1-2; unclear D gene. CDR3 length: 14 amino acids. CDR1 and CDR2 (germline): SGHDN, FVKESK. V was shortened by 0 bases and J by 1 base, with 6 bases between the two germline ends.